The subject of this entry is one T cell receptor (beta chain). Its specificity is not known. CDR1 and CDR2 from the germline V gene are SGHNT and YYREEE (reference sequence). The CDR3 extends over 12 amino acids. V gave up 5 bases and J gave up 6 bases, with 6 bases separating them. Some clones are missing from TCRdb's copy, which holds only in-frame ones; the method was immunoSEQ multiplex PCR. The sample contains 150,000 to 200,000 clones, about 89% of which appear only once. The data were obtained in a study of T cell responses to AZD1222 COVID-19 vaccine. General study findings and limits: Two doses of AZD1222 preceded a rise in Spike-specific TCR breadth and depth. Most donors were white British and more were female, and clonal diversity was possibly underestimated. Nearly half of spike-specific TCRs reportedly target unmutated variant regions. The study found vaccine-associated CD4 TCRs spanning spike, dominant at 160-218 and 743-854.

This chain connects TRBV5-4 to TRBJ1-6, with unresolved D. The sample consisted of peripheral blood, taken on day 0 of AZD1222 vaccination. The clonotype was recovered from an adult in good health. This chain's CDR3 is CASRAVNSPLHF. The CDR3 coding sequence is TGTGCCAGCAGGGCAGTTAATTCACCCCTCCACTTT.